The 21 T cell receptor beta chains listed next were all sequenced from one sample in a study of metastatic and nonmetastatic thyroid tumors. Thyroid surgery had not been preceded by any treatment in any patient. TCRdb re-clonotyped the PCR reads via MiXCR. The table includes roughly 81,000 clones, over 8.5% detected once. Sequences were obtained from blood. The receptors originated from a female donor with papillary thyroid cancer or a benign thyroid nodule (not recorded which). Some clones in this sample may be carry-over from other donors' samples.

This clone came up many times. This chain links TRBV5-1 with TRBJ2-3; D unresolved. The CDR3 has 14 amino acids. The V gene lost 0 bases and the J gene lost 0 bases, with 5 bases spanning the gap. Germline V gene lookup returns CDR1 SGHRS and CDR2 YFSETQ. The CDR3 spells CASSLAGSTDTQYF. The DNA for the CDR3 is TGCGCCAGCAGCTTGGCTGGGAGCACAGATACGCAGTATTTT.

CDR3 sequence reads: CASSLAYGKDTQYF. The CDR3 DNA follows: TGTGCCAGCAGCTTAGCGTATGGGAAAGATACGCAGTATTTT. This rearrangement joins TRBV7-2 to TRBJ2-3, with D uncertain. The CDR3 loop spans 14 amino acids. V lost 0 bases to trimming and J lost 5 bases, with 9 bases between them. Germline CDR1 and CDR2: SGHTA and FQGNSA. The whole variable domain, remainder taken from reference TRBV7-2 and TRBJ2-3, is GAGVSQSPSNKVTEKGKDVELRCDPISGHTALYWYRQSLGQGLEFLIYFQGNSAPDKSGLPSDRFSAERTGGSVSTLTIQRTQQEDSAVYLCASSLAYGKDTQYFGPGTRLTVL.

This clone was picked up a small number of times. The V call is TRBV2, the J call TRBJ2-5; D is possibly TRBD1 or TRBD2 (6 bases each). Trimming pared 5 bases from V and 2 bases from J, leaving 18 bases between. The CDR3 runs 16 residues. The germline CDR1 and CDR2 sequences are SNHLY and FYNNEI. CDR3: CASSPGAGAVQETQYF. CDR3 coding DNA: TGTGCCAGCAGTCCGGGGGCCGGCGCAGTACAAGAGACCCAGTACTTC.

This clone appeared many times. The chain carries TRBV5-1 and TRBJ2-3, with D possibly TRBD2 on 5 matching bases. Germline CDR1 is SGHRS and CDR2 is YFSETQ. This CDR3 has 14 amino acids. The V and J ends lost 5 bases and 0 bases respectively, with 10 bases between them. CDR3 bases: TGCGCCAGCAGTGCCGGGGTAAGCACAGATACGCAGTATTTT. This gives the protein CASSAGVSTDTQYF.

In its sample, this clone was seen many times. V and J are TRBV20-1 and TRBJ2-5; D might be TRBD2 (6 bases). The CDR3 covers 15 residues. The germline gives CDR1 DFQATT, CDR2 SNEGSKA (reference sequence). Trimming pared 0 bases from V and 4 bases from J, leaving 15 bases between. In nucleotides, the CDR3 is TGCAGTGCTAGAGATCCGGGCAGGGAGGCAGAGACCCAGTACTTC. This codes for CSARDPGREAETQYF.

Ten or more counts support this clone. This chain joins TRBV24-1 and TRBJ2-1; TRBD1 matches at 7 bases. CDR1 and CDR2 from the germline V gene are KGHDR and SFDVKD. V was clipped by 12 bases and J by 8 bases; unmatched bases: 12. This CDR3 has 13 residues. CDR3 amino acids: CAVQGQLGDEQFF. The CDR3 DNA follows: TGTGCCGTGCAGGGACAGCTGGGCGATGAGCAGTTCTTC.

This clone was seen a few times. Just one base apart from a much larger clone, this may be a read error. Since the CDR3 does not end with the conserved phenylalanine or tryptophan, this likely comes from a read error. The rearrangement joins TRBV6-1 to TRBJ2-7, with D perhaps given as TRBD1 or TRBD2 (5 bases each). Germline values: CDR1 MNHNS, CDR2 SASEGT. Trimming took 2 bases from V and 6 from J, leaving 11 bases between them. This CDR3 contains 13 residues. CDR3 DNA sequence: TGTGCCAGCAGTGAAAACTGGGACGGCGAGCAGTACCTC. Translating it yields CASSENWDGEQYL.

In its sample, this clone was seen many times. As DNA, the CDR3 is TGTGCCGCGGCTGGGGGGAGTGACACTGAAGCTTTCTTT. The encoded protein is CAAAGGSDTEAFF. J is TRBJ1-1 and V is TRBV3-1; maybe TRBD1 (5 bases). Trimming removed 11 bases at V and 3 bases at J, with 16 bases between. Germline V gene sequence: CDR1 LGHDT, CDR2 YNNKEL (reference sequence). The CDR3 runs 13 residues. The complete variable domain, with remaining parts taken from reference TRBV3-1 and TRBJ1-1, reads DTAVSQTPKYLVTQMGNDKSIKCEQNLGHDTMYWYKQDSKKFLKIMFSYNNKELIINETVPNRFSPKSPDKAHLNLHINSLELGDSAVYFCAAAGGSDTEAFFGQGTRLTVV.

The table lists this clone with many counts. The chain recombines TRBV28 with TRBJ2-7; TRBD2 agrees at 7 bases. Germline CDR1 MDHEN, CDR2 SYDVKM. This CDR3 contains 13 residues. V was pared by 5 bases and J by 3 bases, with 4 bases of the junction left unmatched. The CDR3 DNA follows: TGTGCCAGCAGTCCTTGGACTAGCTACGAGCAGTACTTC. It encodes CASSPWTSYEQYF.

Ten or more counts support this clone. The chain links TRBV6-1 to TRBJ2-1, with 8 bases aligning to TRBD1. The CDR3 totals 14 residues. Germline V gene sequence: CDR1 MNHNS, CDR2 SASEGT. Trimming removed 6 bases from V and 7 bases from J; junction bases left unmatched: 8. Written as DNA, the CDR3 is TGTGCCAGCAGCTTCCAGGGGGCGGGTAATGAGCAGTTCTTC. It specifies CASSFQGAGNEQFF.

By share of the sample, this clone is large. CDR3 region: CASRSGQATYEQYF. The CDR3 DNA is TGTGCCAGCAGATCGGGACAGGCAACCTACGAGCAGTACTTC. V is TRBV6-1 and J is TRBJ2-7; TRBD1 matches at 8 bases. V dropped 6 bases and J dropped 2; count of bases not matched to a gene: 6. CDR1 and CDR2 (germline): MNHNS, SASEGT. The CDR3 runs to 14 residues.

This clone was seen many times. The DNA for the CDR3 is TGTGCCAGCAGAGGGCAGGAAATTTACAATGAGCAGTTCTTC. Translated, it gives CASRGQEIYNEQFF. The chain joins TRBV6-1 to TRBJ2-1; no clear D gene. The CDR3 has 14 amino acids. The V gene's germline CDR1 is MNHNS and CDR2 SASEGT. V was trimmed by 6 bases and J by 4 bases, leaving 13 bases between them.

This clone has a count of ten or more. The J gene is TRBJ2-7, the V gene TRBV19; TRBD2 might be the D (6 bases). CDR3 length: 13 amino acids. Deletions cut 5 bases from V and 2 bases from J, with 10 bases between. Germline loops: CDR1 LNHDA, CDR2 SQIVND (reference sequence). This chain's CDR3 is CASSLTGAYEQYF. CDR3 nucleotides: TGTGCCAGTAGTTTGACGGGGGCCTACGAGCAGTACTTC.

The chain combines TRBV3-1 with TRBJ2-3; TRBD2 is a possible D gene (6 bases). The V end was cut by 1 base, the J end by 0 bases, with 14 bases between. The germline V gene encodes CDR1 LGHDT and CDR2 YNNKEL (reference sequence). The CDR3 sequence is 17 residues long. CDR3 nucleotides: TGTGCCAGCAGCCAAGCCCCTCGCGGGACCAGCACAGATACGCAGTATTTT. Protein sequence: CASSQAPRGTSTDTQYF.

The table lists this clone with many counts. The chain links TRBV7-7 to TRBJ2-5; D possibly corresponds to TRBD2 (6 bases). CDR1 SSHAT and CDR2 FNYEAQ come from the germline V gene (reference sequence). The length of the CDR3 is 14 residues. V gave up 0 bases and J gave up 4 bases, with 9 bases separating them. CDR3 amino acids: CASSLAGTGETQYF. CDR3 coding DNA: TGTGCCAGCAGCTTAGCCGGGACTGGAGAGACCCAGTACTTC.

In its sample, this clone was seen many times. The V call is TRBV10-1, the J call TRBJ2-2; possibly TRBD2 for D (6 bases). The CDR3 runs 14 residues. Germline V CDR1 and CDR2: WNHNN, SYGVQD (reference sequence). Trimming took 5 bases from V and 1 from J, leaving 8 bases between them. CDR3 sequence (DNA): TGCGCCAGCAGTACGGGACTGAACACCGGGGAGCTGTTTTTT. Protein: CASSTGLNTGELFF.

In its sample, this clone was seen many times. The rearrangement links TRBV20-1 to TRBJ2-1, with D possibly being TRBD1 (5 bases). Trimming left V 3 bases short and J 0 bases short, with 9 bases between. The V gene's germline CDR1 is DFQATT and CDR2 SNEGSKA (reference sequence). The CDR3 spans 14 residues. In DNA, the CDR3 is TGCAGTGCTAGGGGGCCGAGCTCCTACAATGAGCAGTTCTTC. It translates to CSARGPSSYNEQFF.

This clone has ten or more counts. This rearrangement joins TRBV11-2 to TRBJ1-2, with D maybe TRBD1 (5 bases). Germline V gene lookup returns CDR1 SGHAT and CDR2 FQNNGV. The CDR3 is 16 amino acids. V was shortened by 7 bases and J by 4 bases, with 22 bases between the two germline ends. CDR3 DNA sequence: TGTGCCAGCACCCCTTACCGCAGGGATATAGCCTATGGCTACACCTTC. Residues: CASTPYRRDIAYGYTF.

This clone has ten or more counts. The rearrangement joins TRBV12-3 or TRBV12-4 to TRBJ2-3; 16 nucleotides agree with TRBD2. This CDR3 is built from 17 residues. V lost 6 bases to trimming and J lost 3 bases; unmatched junction nucleotides: 6. The CDR3 reads CASRRPGLAGGTDTQYF. The CDR3 nucleotides read TGTGCCAGCAGAAGACCGGGACTAGCGGGGGGGACAGATACGCAGTATTTT.

This clone occurred many times. V and J are TRBV9 and TRBJ1-4; the D gene is possibly TRBD1 (6 bases). With 3 bases removed from V and 10 bases from J, the gap between germline ends came to 19 bases. CDR1 SGDLS and CDR2 YYNGEE come from the germline V gene. The CDR3 loop spans 15 amino acids. The CDR3 loop reads CASSGGETGLGKLFF. CDR3 sequence (DNA): TGTGCCAGCAGCGGGGGGGAGACAGGATTAGGAAAACTGTTTTTT.

The sample holds many counts of this clone. The gene calls are TRBV15 and TRBJ2-3; 7 bases align to TRBD1. V shed 0 bases and J 4 bases; nucleotides not matched to a gene: 13. CDR1 is LNHNV and CDR2 is YYDKDF in the germline V gene (reference sequence). CDR3 length equals 18 residues. The CDR3 region is CATSRDPPGQRIADTQYF. The DNA for the CDR3 is TGTGCCACCAGCAGAGATCCCCCGGGACAGCGAATCGCAGATACGCAGTATTTT.